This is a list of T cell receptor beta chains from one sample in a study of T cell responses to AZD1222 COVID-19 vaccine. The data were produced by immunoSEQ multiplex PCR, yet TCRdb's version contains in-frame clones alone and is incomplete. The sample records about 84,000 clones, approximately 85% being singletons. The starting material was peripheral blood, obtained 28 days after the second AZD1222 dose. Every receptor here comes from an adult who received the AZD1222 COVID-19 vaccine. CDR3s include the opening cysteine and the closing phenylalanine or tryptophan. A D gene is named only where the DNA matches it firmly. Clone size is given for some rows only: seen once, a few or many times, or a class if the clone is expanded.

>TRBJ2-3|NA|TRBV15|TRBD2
CATSRELAASTDTQYF
TGTGCCACCAGCAGGGAACTAGCGGCTAGCACAGATACGCAGTATTTT
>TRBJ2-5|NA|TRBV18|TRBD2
CASSPTSGGPRGETQYF
TGTGCCAGCTCACCGACTAGCGGGGGCCCCCGGGGAGAGACCCAGTACTTC
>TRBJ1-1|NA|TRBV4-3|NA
CASSQEPGLTPAFF
TGCGCCAGCAGCCAAGAGCCGGGACTGACTCCAGCTTTCTTT
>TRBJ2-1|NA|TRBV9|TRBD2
CASKDGGAGEQFF
TGTGCCAGCAAGGACGGGGGGGCCGGTGAGCAGTTCTTC
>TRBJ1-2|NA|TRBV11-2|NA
CASSLNPGDGYTF
TGTGCCAGCAGCTTGAATCCGGGAGATGGCTACACCTTC
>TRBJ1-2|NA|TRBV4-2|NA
CASSQDRTSRGYTF
TGTGCCAGCAGCCAAGATCGGACTTCTAGAGGCTACACCTTC
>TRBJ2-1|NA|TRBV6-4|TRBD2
CASSGSSGGNEQFF
TGTGCCAGCAGTGGTAGTAGCGGGGGCAATGAGCAGTTCTTC
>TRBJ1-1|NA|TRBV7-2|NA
CASSFGQTTEAFF
TGTGCCAGCAGCTTTGGACAGACCACTGAAGCTTTCTTT
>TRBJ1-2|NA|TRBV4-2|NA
CASSTTGLHTF
TGTGCCAGCAGCACTACAGGACTCCACACCTTC
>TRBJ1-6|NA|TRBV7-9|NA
CAGTAGNNSPLHF
TGTGCCGGCACGGCGGGGAATAATTCACCCCTCCACTTT
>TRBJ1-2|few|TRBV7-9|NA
CASSSSNDYGYTF
TGTGCCAGCAGCTCCTCCAATGACTATGGCTACACCTTC
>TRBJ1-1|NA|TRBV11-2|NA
CASSLRYIGEAFF
TGTGCCAGCAGCCTTAGATATATTGGTGAAGCTTTCTTT
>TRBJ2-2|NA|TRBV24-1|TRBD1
CATSDIRQGDTGELFF
TGTGCCACCAGTGATATTAGACAGGGTGACACCGGGGAGCTGTTTTTT
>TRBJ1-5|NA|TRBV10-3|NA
CAISVEQGQPQHF
TGTGCCATCAGTGTGGAACAGGGTCAGCCCCAGCATTTT
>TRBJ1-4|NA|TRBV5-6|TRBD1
CASSKQTGYGEKLFF
TGTGCCAGCAGCAAACAGACAGGGTACGGCGAAAAACTGTTTTTT
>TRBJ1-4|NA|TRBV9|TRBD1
CASSVAGTDPTNEKLFF
TGTGCCAGCAGCGTAGCCGGGACAGACCCAACTAATGAAAAACTGTTTTTT
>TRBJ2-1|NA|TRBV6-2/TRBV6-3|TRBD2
CASSGPSGGSRNEQFF
TGTGCCAGCAGTGGACCTAGCGGGGGGTCTAGGAATGAGCAGTTCTTC
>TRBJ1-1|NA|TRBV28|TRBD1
CASSPRGTGNTEAFF
TGTGCCAGCAGTCCCCGGGGGACAGGAAACACTGAAGCTTTCTTT
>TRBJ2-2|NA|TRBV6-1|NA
CASSEVSVGELFF
TGTGCCAGCAGTGAAGTGAGTGTTGGGGAGCTGTTTTTT
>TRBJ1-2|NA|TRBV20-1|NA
CSASPARLNYGYTF
TGCAGTGCTAGTCCGGCTCGCTTAAACTATGGCTACACCTTC
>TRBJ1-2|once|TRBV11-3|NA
CASSLGQGYTF
TGTGCCAGCAGCTTAGGACAGGGCTACACCTTC
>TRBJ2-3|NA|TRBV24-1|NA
CATSDGRQGRTDTQYF
TGTGCCACCAGTGATGGCCGGCAGGGACGTACAGATACGCAGTATTTT
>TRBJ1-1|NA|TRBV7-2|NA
CASSLDWGYTEAFF
TGTGCCAGCAGCTTAGATTGGGGGTACACTGAAGCTTTCTTT
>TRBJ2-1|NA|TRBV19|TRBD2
CASSILAGVSYNEQFF
TGTGCCAGTAGTATTCTAGCGGGAGTATCCTACAATGAGCAGTTCTTC
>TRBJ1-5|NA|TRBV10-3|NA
CAISEILVGNQPQHF
TGTGCCATCAGTGAGATCCTTGTTGGCAATCAGCCCCAGCATTTT
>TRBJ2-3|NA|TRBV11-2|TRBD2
CASSPRLISGGTDTQYF
TGTGCCAGCAGCCCGAGACTGATTAGCGGGGGTACAGATACGCAGTATTTT
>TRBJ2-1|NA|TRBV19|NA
CASSIGTTGLGYNEQFF
TGTGCCAGTAGTATAGGGACAACAGGGTTGGGATACAATGAGCAGTTCTTC
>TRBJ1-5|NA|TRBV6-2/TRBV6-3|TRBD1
CASSYSLGQGAANSNQPQHF
TGTGCCAGCAGTTACTCATTGGGGCAGGGGGCTGCTAATAGCAATCAGCCCCAGCATTTT
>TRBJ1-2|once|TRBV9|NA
CASRYRPGDYGYTF
TGTGCCAGCAGGTATCGTCCGGGAGACTATGGCTACACCTTC
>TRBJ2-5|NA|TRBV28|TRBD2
CARHGTSGRQETQYF
TGTGCCAGACATGGGACTAGCGGGAGGCAAGAGACCCAGTACTTC
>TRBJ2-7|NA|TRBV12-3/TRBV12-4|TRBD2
CASRGLAGHEQYF
TGTGCCAGCAGGGGACTAGCGGGACACGAGCAGTACTTC
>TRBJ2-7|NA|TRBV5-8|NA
CASSHNLDSLDTYEQYF
TGTGCCAGCAGCCATAACTTAGACAGCCTCGACACCTACGAGCAGTACTTC
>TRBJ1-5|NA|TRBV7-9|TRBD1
CASSLGVGQGATNQPQHF
TGTGCCAGCAGCTTAGGAGTTGGACAGGGGGCTACTAATCAGCCCCAGCATTTT
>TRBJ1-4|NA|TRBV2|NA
CASSEGTRTNEKLFF
TGTGCCAGCAGTGAGGGGACTCGAACTAATGAAAAACTGTTTTTT
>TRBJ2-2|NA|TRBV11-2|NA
CASSPRTGATGELFF
TGTGCCAGCAGCCCCCGTACCGGTGCCACCGGGGAGCTGTTTTTT
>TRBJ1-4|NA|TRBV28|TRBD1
CASSSPGTGVEKLFF
TGTGCCAGCAGTTCCCCTGGGACAGGGGTGGAAAAACTGTTTTTT
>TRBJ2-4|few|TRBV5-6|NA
CASSLTAGNIQYF
TGTGCCAGCAGCTTGACAGCCGGGAACATTCAGTACTTC